This section outlines one T cell receptor beta chain sequence together with its context. The antigen is unknown. This specimen comes from a study of beta chain features in type 1 diabetes. Looked up from germline, CDR1 is LNHNV and CDR2 is YYDKDF (reference sequence). The V gene end was trimmed by 4 bases and the J gene end by 5 bases; junction bases not matched to a gene: 3. The CDR3 is made up of 13 amino acids. The collection from each donor was one heparinised blood draw averaging about 116 mL. The sequenced template was cDNA made from the entire isolated RNA. TCRdb's table, derived via immunoSEQ multiplex PCR, lists solely in-frame clones and lacks some. The sample has 970,000 or so clones; under 20% are singletons. Study results and caveats: PCR might favor shorter templates, equally in patients and controls. TCRB CDR3 length was moderately but significantly reduced in all four CD4+ subsets of Type 1 diabetes patients. TCRB repertoires of naive, central memory and Treg cells appeared more similar among patients than among healthy donors.

The sequence derives from a young woman in good health. The chain has TRBV15 and TRBJ1-2; the match to TRBD1 covers 8 bases. The sample was naive CD4+ T cells from blood. As DNA, the CDR3 is TGTGCCACCAGCATGGACAGGGAGTATGGCTACACCTTC. Amino acid sequence: CATSMDREYGYTF.